What follows is one TCR beta chain and its context. V dropped 1 base and J dropped 1 base, with 10 bases sitting between them. The germline V gene has CDR1 SGHDN and CDR2 FVKESK. The CDR3 loop spans 15 amino acids. Clones were read by immunoSEQ multiplex PCR, and TCRdb kept only the in-frame ones, dropping some. There are roughly 2 million clones in the sample; 95% occur only once, and 0.13% lies in the top ten. These data belong to a study of shared clonotypes between healthy human individuals. This receptor was obtained from a young man in good health. The chain employs TRBV14 and TRBJ1-1; maybe TRBD1 (6 bases). Sequencing was carried out using naive CD4+ T cells sorted from blood. Subset described: CD45RA+ positively selected. The CDR3 region is CASSQATGPNTEAFF. CDR3 DNA sequence: TGTGCCAGCAGCCAAGCGACAGGACCGAACACTGAAGCTTTCTTT. Variable domain in full (rest from reference TRBV14 and TRBJ1-1): EAGVTQFPSHSVIEKGQTVTLRCDPISGHDNLYWYRRVMGKEIKFLLHFVKESKQDESGMPNNRFLAERTGGTYSTLKVQPAELEDSGVYFCASSQATGPNTEAFFGQGTRLTVV.